This T cell receptor beta chain was recorded in a study of CD8 T cells in ankylosing spondylitis (dated by TCRdb to the late 2010s). In terms of the full investigation: To find TCR variants linked to disease, the study profiled T cell receptor beta repertoires in ankylosing spondylitis patients and healthy donors. The full study cohort comprised 25 ankylosing spondylitis patients and approximately 100 healthy donors. Peripheral blood samples were taken, and synovial fluid was additionally collected from ankylosing spondylitis patients. General findings and caveats noted by the study authors: The disease-linked clones showed a CD8+ phenotype and occurred at relatively low frequencies in peripheral blood. Some of the motif variants had been reported before in the synovial fluid and blood of reactive arthritis patients, a finding that suggests common disease-initiation mechanisms. The disease-linked clones were reported as significantly enriched in matched synovial fluid samples from ankylosing spondylitis patients. A TCR beta motif made up of about eight highly homologous amino acid variants appeared to be characteristic of blood from ankylosing spondylitis patients.

This clonotype was found a few times. Its cognate antigen has yet to be identified. Per-base qualities were not stored, and no clone one base away is much larger. Instrument on record: Illumina HiSeq 2500. Quantitative 5'-RACE with molecular barcodes was used to prepare TCR beta libraries. The source study handled its data this way. Disease-linked TCR variants were identified with a new computational method built on a probabilistic model of VDJ rearrangement. The public reads were reprocessed in TCRdb via fastp at Q25 and MiXCR, keeping in-frame beta chains. A single entry per CDR3 protein holds the most common genes and DNA from its merged rows. These V and J calls derive from TCRdb rather than the authors' analysis. This sample is represented by 250,000 to 300,000 distinct CDR3 sequences; roughly 20% of them were singletons. 7.8% of the sample is taken by the ten largest. The CDR3 contains 15 residues, cysteine and phenylalanine counted. The DNA shown is the 45-base CDR3, in frame from base 1. Trimming takes 6 bases off V and 0 bases off J; junction bases not matched to a gene: 5. CDR1 and CDR2, looked up from the germline V gene, are KGHDR and SFDVKD.

The sequencing sample was made of blood, either unsorted or a sorted T cell fraction (not recorded which). The chain employs TRBV24-1 and TRBJ2-3, with 7 bases aligning to TRBD2. The receptor was derived from a male donor with ankylosing spondylitis or in good health (not recorded which). The DNA sequence is TGTGCCACCAGTACTAGCGACCCTAGCACAGATACGCAGTATTTT. It translates to CATSTSDPSTDTQYF.